This entry is about one T cell receptor beta chain. Clones were read by immunoSEQ multiplex PCR, and TCRdb kept only the in-frame ones, dropping some. The data show approximately 30,000 clones, 90% seen once. Germline V gene sequence: CDR1 MNHEY, CDR2 SVGAGI. The V end lost 0 bases, the J end lost 5 bases, and 17 bases lay between the germline ends. This CDR3 contains 16 residues. These data belong to a study of OX40 agonist ivuxolimab in advanced cancers. The J gene is TRBJ2-7, the V gene TRBV6-5; D is undetermined. The TCR was taken from an adult with an advanced solid tumor such as melanoma, head and neck, liver or kidney cancer. Sequenced material: CD4+ or CD8+ T cells sorted from blood, taken in a trial of the OX40 agonist ivuxolimab. The CDR3 nucleotides read TGTGCCAGCAGTTACTCGTCCCAAATAGGACGCGACGAGCAGTACTTC. Amino acid sequence: CASSYSSQIGRDEQYF.